The sequence of this T cell receptor (beta chain) was determined in a study of CD8 T cells in ankylosing spondylitis. The study's findings and limits: Clones that were linked to disease were CD8+ and were relatively rare in peripheral blood.

Trimming left V 1 base short and J 4 bases short, with 20 bases between. CDR3 length equals 17 residues. Germline V gene sequence: CDR1 SGHTS, CDR2 YDEGEE. The table lists this clonotype with a few counts. Its antigen is unknown. It was by quantitative 5'-RACE with molecular barcodes that TCR beta libraries were made. TCRdb re-called the 5' RACE reads through MiXCR, storing one row per CDR3 protein. The sample has more than 150,000 distinct CDR3 sequences, about 13% seen once; the top ten hold approximately 15%. The receptor's source is a male donor with ankylosing spondylitis or in good health (not recorded which). The genes are TRBV5-8 and TRBJ1-1, with a weak D call TRBD1 (6 bases). Sequenced material: blood, either unsorted or a sorted T cell fraction (not recorded which). The CDR3 spells CASSLWTAGEWGTEAFF. Written as DNA, the CDR3 is TGTGCCAGCAGCTTGTGGACAGCTGGGGAGTGGGGCACTGAAGCTTTCTTT. The variable domain in full, completed from reference TRBV5-8 and TRBJ1-1, reads EAGVTQSPTHLIKTRGQQATLRCSPISGHTSVYWYQQALGLGLQFLLWYDEGEERNRGNFPPRFSGRQFPNYSSELNVNALELEDSALYLCASSLWTAGEWGTEAFFGQGTRLTVV.